A single count supports the clone carrying this T cell receptor (beta chain). From the 5' RACE reads, TCRdb called clonotypes with MiXCR, one entry per CDR3 protein. The sample has approximately 220,000 distinct CDR3 sequences, roughly 26% seen once. V dropped 0 bases and J dropped 5 bases, with 11 bases sitting between them. Looked up from germline, CDR1 is SGHRS and CDR2 is YFSETQ. CDR3 size: 14 residues. These data belong to a study of CD8 T cells in ankylosing spondylitis. Sequencing was carried out using blood, either unsorted or a sorted T cell fraction (not recorded which). The clonotype originates from a male donor with ankylosing spondylitis or in good health (not recorded which). This rearrangement joins TRBV5-1 to TRBJ2-5, with D uncertain. The CDR3 reads CASSLGMARETQYF. The CDR3 DNA sequence: TGCGCCAGCAGCTTGGGAATGGCTCGGGAGACCCAGTACTTC.